This entry describes one T cell receptor (beta chain). Several immunoSEQ plates received, in even portions, the genomic DNA of each subset. TCRdb's table, derived via immunoSEQ multiplex PCR, lists solely in-frame clones and lacks some. The sample consists of about 680,000 clones, around 90% of them appearing once. The CDR3 has 16 residues. Germline values: CDR1 SGHVS, CDR2 FQNEAQ. V shed 4 bases, J shed 1 base, and the junction held 9 bases outside the gene matches. This sample is part of a study of shared clonotypes between healthy human individuals. It was CD45RO-negative cells, positively selected for CCR7, that made up naive CD8 cells, with terminally differentiated effector memory CD45RA+ cells excluded.

The chain combines TRBV7-8 with TRBJ1-1; TRBD1 agrees at 7 bases. The clonotype was recovered from a man in his thirties or forties in good health. The sequencing input was naive CD8+ T cells sorted from blood. The CDR3 spells CASSSHETGRNTEAFF. The CDR3 DNA sequence: TGTGCCAGCAGCTCCCACGAGACAGGGAGGAACACTGAAGCTTTCTTT.